This T cell receptor (beta chain) derives from a study of a mutant IDH1 vaccine in newly diagnosed glioma. Across the whole study: Vaccination started 4-6 weeks after radiotherapy alone, or with temozolomide cycles.

This CDR3 is built from 12 residues. V was shortened by 9 bases and J by 1 base, with 9 bases between the two germline ends. Germline V lookup: CDR1 MNHNY, CDR2 SVGAGI (reference sequence). The time point: week 11, during vaccination. Each vaccine dose was 300 ug of mutant IDH1 20-mer peptide, with topical imiquimod. This clone turned up a few times. Its matching antigen is unknown. Profiling relied on immunoSEQ multiplex PCR, and the TCRdb table lists in-frame clones only, not all of them. The data show 30,000 to 45,000 clones, under 90% seen once. The TCR was taken from a woman in her 30s with glioma. Some clones in this sample may be carry-over from other donors' samples. V and J are TRBV6-6 and TRBJ1-2; D ambiguous. The specimen was peripheral blood mononuclear cells (PBMCs), collected from a glioma patient whose treatment included an IDH1 peptide vaccine. The CDR3 spells CASVGVNYGYTF. The CDR3 DNA follows: TGTGCCAGTGTTGGGGTTAACTATGGCTACACCTTC.